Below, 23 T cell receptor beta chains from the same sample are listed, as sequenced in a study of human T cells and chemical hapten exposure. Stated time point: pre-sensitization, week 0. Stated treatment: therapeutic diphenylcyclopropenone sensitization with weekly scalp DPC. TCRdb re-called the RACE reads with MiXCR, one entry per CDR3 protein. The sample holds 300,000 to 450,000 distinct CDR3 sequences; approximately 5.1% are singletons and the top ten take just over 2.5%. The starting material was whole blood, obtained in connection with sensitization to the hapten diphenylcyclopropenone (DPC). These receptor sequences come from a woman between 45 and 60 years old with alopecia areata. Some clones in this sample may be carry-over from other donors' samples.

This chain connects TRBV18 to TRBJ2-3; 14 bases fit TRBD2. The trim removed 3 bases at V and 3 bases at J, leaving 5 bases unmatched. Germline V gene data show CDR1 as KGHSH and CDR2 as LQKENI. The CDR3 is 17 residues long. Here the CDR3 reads CASSPNGLAGGTDTQYF. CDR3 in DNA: TGTGCCAGCTCACCCAATGGACTAGCGGGGGGAACAGATACGCAGTATTTT.

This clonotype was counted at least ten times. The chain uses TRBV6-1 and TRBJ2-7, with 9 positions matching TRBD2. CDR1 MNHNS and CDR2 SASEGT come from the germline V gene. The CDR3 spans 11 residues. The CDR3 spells CASSYLGLAVV. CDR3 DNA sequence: TGTGCCAGCAGTTACCTGGGACTAGCTGTAGTC.

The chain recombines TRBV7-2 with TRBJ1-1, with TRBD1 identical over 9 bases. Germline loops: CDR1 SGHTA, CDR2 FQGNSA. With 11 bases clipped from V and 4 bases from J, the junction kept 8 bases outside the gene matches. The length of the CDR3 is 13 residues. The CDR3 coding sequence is TGTGCCCCTAGCAAGGACAGGGGCACTGAAGCTTTCTTT. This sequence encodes CAPSKDRGTEAFF. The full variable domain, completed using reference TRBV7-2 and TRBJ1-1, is GAGVSQSPSNKVTEKGKDVELRCDPISGHTALYWYRQSLGQGLEFLIYFQGNSAPDKSGLPSDRFSAERTGGSVSTLTIQRTQQEDSAVYLCAPSKDRGTEAFFGQGTRLTVV.

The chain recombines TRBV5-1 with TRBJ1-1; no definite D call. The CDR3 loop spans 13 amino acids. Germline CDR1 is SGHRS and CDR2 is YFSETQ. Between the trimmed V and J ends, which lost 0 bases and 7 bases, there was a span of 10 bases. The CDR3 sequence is CASSLGNGNEAFF. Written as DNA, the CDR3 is TGCGCCAGCAGCTTGGGAAACGGAAATGAAGCTTTCTTT. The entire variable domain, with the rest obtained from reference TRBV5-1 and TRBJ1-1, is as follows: KAGVTQTPRYLIKTRGQQVTLSCSPISGHRSVSWYQQTPGQGLQFLFEYFSETQRNKGNFPGRFSGRQFSNSRSEMNVSTLELGDSALYLCASSLGNGNEAFFGQGTRLTVV.

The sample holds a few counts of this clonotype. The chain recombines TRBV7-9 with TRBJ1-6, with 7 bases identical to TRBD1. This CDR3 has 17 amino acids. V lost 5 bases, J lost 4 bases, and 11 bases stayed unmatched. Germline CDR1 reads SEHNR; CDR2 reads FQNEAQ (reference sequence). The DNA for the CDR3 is TGTGCCAGCAGCCCAACACAGGGGCCCTTTTATAATTCACCCCTCCACTTT. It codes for CASSPTQGPFYNSPLHF.

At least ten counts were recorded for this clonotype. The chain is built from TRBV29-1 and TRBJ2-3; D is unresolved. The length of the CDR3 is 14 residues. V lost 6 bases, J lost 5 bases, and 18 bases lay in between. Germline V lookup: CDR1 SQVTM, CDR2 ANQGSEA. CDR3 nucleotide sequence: TGCAGCGTCGGTGGGATCTCTTCGGGAGATACGCAGTATTTT. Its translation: CSVGGISSGDTQYF.

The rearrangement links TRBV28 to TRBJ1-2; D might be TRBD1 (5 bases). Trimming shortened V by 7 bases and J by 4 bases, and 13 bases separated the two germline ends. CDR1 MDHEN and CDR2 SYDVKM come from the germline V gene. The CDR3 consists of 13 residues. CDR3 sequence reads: CASTGGNPYGYTF. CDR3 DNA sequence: TGTGCCAGCACCGGGGGAAACCCCTATGGCTACACCTTC.

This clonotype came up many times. Here the CDR3 DNA reads TGCGCCAGCAGCTCTACACGTCCTAACTATGGCTACACCTTC. Residues: CASSSTRPNYGYTF. The chain is built from TRBV5-1 and TRBJ1-2; D not resolved. V was trimmed by 3 bases and J by 0 bases, leaving 9 bases between them. The germline V gene has CDR1 SGHRS and CDR2 YFSETQ. CDR3 size: 14 residues.

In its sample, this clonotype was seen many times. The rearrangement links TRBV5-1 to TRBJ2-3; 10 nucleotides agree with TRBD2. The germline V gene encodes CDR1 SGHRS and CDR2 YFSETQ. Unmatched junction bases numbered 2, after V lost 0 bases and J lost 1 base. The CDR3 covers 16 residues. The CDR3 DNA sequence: TGCGCCAGCAGCTTGGCTACTAGCGGGGGCACAGATACGCAGTATTTT. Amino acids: CASSLATSGGTDTQYF. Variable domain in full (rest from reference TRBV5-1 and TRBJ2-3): KAGVTQTPRYLIKTRGQQVTLSCSPISGHRSVSWYQQTPGQGLQFLFEYFSETQRNKGNFPGRFSGRQFSNSRSEMNVSTLELGDSALYLCASSLATSGGTDTQYFGPGTRLTVL.

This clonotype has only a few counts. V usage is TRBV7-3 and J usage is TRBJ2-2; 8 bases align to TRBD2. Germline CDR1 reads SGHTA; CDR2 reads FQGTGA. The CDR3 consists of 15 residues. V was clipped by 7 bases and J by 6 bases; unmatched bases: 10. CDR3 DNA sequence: TGTGCCAGCAAAGGGACGGGGGGGACCCCCGGGGAGCTGTTTTTT. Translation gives CASKGTGGTPGELFF.

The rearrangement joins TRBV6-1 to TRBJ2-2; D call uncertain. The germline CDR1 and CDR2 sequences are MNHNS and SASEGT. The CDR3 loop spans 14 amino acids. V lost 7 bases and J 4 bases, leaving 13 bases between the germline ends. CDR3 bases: TGTGCCAGCATAGAGGACGGGCTCACCGGGGAGCTGTTTTTT. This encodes CASIEDGLTGELFF.

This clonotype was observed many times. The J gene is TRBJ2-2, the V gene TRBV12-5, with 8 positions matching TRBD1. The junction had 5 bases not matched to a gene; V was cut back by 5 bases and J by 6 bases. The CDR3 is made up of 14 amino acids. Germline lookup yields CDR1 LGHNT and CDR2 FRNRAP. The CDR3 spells CASGPPDRAGELFF. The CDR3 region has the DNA TGTGCTAGTGGTCCGCCGGACAGGGCCGGGGAGCTGTTTTTT.

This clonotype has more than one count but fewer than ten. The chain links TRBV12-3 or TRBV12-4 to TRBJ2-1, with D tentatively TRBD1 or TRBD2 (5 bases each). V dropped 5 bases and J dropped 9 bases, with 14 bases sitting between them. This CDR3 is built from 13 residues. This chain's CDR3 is CASSIGGQGEQFF. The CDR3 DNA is TGTGCCAGCAGTATCGGAGGCCAGGGTGAGCAGTTCTTC.

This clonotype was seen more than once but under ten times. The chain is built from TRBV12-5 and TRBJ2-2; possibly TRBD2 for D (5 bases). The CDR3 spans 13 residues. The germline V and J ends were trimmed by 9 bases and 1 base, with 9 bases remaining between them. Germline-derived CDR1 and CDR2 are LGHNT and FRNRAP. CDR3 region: CARGAENTGELFF. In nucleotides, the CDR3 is TGTGCTAGGGGAGCGGAGAACACCGGGGAGCTGTTTTTT. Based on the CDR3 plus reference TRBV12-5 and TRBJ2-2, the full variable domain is DARVTQTPRHKVTEMGQEVTMRCQPILGHNTVFWYRQTMMQGLELLAYFRNRAPLDDSGMPKDRFSAEMPDATLATLKIQPSEPRDSAVYFCARGAENTGELFFGEGSRLTVL.

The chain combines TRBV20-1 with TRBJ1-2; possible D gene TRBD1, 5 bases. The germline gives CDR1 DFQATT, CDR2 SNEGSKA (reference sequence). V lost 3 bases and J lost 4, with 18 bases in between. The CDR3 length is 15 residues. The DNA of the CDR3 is TGCAGTGCTAGTCCGGGCAGGGAGGTATCCTATGGCTACACCTTC. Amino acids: CSASPGREVSYGYTF.

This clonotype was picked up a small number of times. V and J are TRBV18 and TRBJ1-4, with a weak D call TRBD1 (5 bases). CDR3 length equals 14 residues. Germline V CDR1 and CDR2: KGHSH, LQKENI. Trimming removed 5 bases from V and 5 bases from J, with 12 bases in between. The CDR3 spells CASSAGERNEKLFF. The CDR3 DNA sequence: TGTGCCAGCTCAGCGGGGGAGAGAAATGAAAAACTGTTTTTT.

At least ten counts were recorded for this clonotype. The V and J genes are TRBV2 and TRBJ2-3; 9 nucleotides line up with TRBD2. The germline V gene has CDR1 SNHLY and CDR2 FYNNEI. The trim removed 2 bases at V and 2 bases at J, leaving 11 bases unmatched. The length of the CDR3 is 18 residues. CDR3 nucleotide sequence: TGTGCCAGCAGTGAAAGGGCGGGGGGGCCCCCTCACACAGATACGCAGTATTTT. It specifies CASSERAGGPPHTDTQYF.

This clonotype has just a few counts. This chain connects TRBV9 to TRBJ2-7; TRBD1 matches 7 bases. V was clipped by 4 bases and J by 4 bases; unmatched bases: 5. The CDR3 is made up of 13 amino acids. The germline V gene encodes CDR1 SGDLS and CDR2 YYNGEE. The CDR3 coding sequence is TGTGCCAGCAGCCGACAGGGCCAATACGAGCAGTACTTC. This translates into CASSRQGQYEQYF. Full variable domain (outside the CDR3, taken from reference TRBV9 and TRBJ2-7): DSGVTQTPKHLITATGQRVTLRCSPRSGDLSVYWYQQSLDQGLQFLIQYYNGEERAKGNILERFSAQQFPDLHSELNLSSLELGDSALYFCASSRQGQYEQYFGPGTRLTVT.

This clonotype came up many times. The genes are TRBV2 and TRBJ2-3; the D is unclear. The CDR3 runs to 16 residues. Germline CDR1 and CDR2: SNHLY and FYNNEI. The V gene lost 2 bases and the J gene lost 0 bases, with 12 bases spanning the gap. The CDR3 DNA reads TGTGCCAGCAGTGAATTCGGGCGGCTTAGCACAGATACGCAGTATTTT. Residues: CASSEFGRLSTDTQYF.

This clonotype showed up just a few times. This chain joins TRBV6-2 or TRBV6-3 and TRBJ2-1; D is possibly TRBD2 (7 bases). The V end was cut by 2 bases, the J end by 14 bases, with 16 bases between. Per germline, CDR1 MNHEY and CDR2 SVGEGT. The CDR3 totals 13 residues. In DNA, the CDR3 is TGTGCCAGCAGTTACGGGGGGGCCCGACAGAAGTTCTTC. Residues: CASSYGGARQKFF.

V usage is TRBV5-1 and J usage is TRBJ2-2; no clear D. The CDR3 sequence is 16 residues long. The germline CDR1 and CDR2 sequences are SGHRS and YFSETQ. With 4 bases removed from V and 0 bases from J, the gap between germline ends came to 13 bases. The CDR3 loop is CASSILTSANTGELFF. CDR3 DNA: TGCGCCAGCAGCATACTGACATCGGCGAACACCGGGGAGCTGTTTTTT.

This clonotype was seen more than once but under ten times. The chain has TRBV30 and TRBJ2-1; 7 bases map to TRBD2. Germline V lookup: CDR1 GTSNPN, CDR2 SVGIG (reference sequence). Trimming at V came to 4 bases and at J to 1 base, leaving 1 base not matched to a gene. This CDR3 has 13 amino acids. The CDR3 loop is CAWTAGSYNEQFF. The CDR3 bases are TGTGCCTGGACAGCGGGATCCTACAATGAGCAGTTCTTC.

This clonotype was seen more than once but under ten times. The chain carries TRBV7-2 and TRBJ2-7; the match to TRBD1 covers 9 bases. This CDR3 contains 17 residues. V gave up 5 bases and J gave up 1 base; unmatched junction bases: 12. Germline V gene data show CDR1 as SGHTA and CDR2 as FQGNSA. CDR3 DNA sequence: TGTGCCAGCAGCCCGGCCCCGGGACAGGGTGATTCCTACGAGCAGTACTTC. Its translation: CASSPAPGQGDSYEQYF.